The 9 T cell receptor beta chains reported below all come from one sample, sequenced in a study of T cell repertoires in cytomegalovirus infection. These receptors have no identified antigens. TCRdb analysed the reads with MiXCR anew, one entry per CDR3 protein. The repertoire holds about 500,000 distinct CDR3 sequences, with 30% to 35% as singletons. The input for sequencing was cultured PBMCs, taken from culture after CMV antigen stimulation. The receptors derive from a human donor in good health (CMV status not recorded). Some clones in this sample may be carry-over from other donors' samples.

The J gene is TRBJ2-1, the V gene TRBV5-1; 8 nucleotides match TRBD2. There are 14 residues in the CDR3. Trimming at V came to 7 bases and at J to 6 bases, leaving 9 bases not matched to a gene. Germline V lookup: CDR1 SGHRS, CDR2 YFSETQ. CDR3 in amino acids: CASASRTSFNEQFF. The DNA for the CDR3 is TGCGCCAGCGCGTCCAGGACTAGCTTCAATGAGCAGTTCTTC.

This chain links TRBV11-2 with TRBJ2-7, with TRBD1 as a possible D gene (6 bases). The CDR3 is 14 amino acids. The germline CDR1 and CDR2 sequences are SGHAT and FQNNGV. Trimming took 4 bases from V and 4 from J, leaving 14 bases between them. CDR3 sequence: CASSSNGQFYEQYF. The CDR3, as DNA: TGTGCCAGCAGCTCAAATGGACAGTTTTACGAGCAGTACTTC.

V and J are TRBV30 and TRBJ2-1; 11 bases align to TRBD2. Germline V CDR1 and CDR2: GTSNPN, SVGIG (reference sequence). V shed 4 bases, J shed 3 bases, and the junction held 8 bases outside the gene matches. CDR3 size: 16 residues. The CDR3 nucleotides are TGTGCCTGGACTAGCGGGAGGCAATCCTACTACAATGAGCAGTTCTTC. As protein: CAWTSGRQSYYNEQFF.

This clonotype was recorded many times. V and J are TRBV7-3 and TRBJ1-1; D is undetermined. The CDR3 has 15 residues. From germline, CDR1 is SGHTA and CDR2 FQGTGA. V was trimmed by 2 bases and J by 3 bases, leaving 13 bases between them. CDR3 region: CASSLAAPGDTEAFF. CDR3 DNA: TGTGCCAGCAGCTTAGCGGCTCCTGGGGACACTGAAGCTTTCTTT.

The chain carries TRBV2 and TRBJ1-5, with 11 nucleotides matching TRBD1. This CDR3 is built from 14 residues. Germline CDR1 is SNHLY and CDR2 is FYNNEI. The V gene end was trimmed by 7 bases and the J gene end by 5 bases; junction bases not matched to a gene: 4. The DNA of the CDR3 is TGTGCCAGCAACCCGGGACAGGGGGATCAGCCCCAGCATTTT. Translated, it gives CASNPGQGDQPQHF.

This chain uses TRBV7-2 with TRBJ2-5; 13 nucleotides align to TRBD2. V dropped 1 base and J dropped 4; count of bases not matched to a gene: 9. Germline V CDR1 and CDR2: SGHTA, FQGNSA. The CDR3 consists of 18 residues. The CDR3 coding sequence is TGTGCCAGCAGCTTAGGTCGAACCGGACTAGCGGGAGTAGAGACCCAGTACTTC. This encodes CASSLGRTGLAGVETQYF.

The chain employs TRBV29-1 and TRBJ1-1, with TRBD1 matching over 11 bases. Per the germline V gene, CDR1 is SQVTM and CDR2 is ANQGSEA. The CDR3 spans 13 residues. Trimming took 7 bases from V and 5 from J; bases not matched to a gene: 6. In DNA form, the CDR3 reads TGCAGCGCCTTTGGGACAGGGGGAACTGAAGCTTTCTTT. This translates into CSAFGTGGTEAFF.

The chain couples TRBV19 to TRBJ2-3; TRBD2 matches 10 bases. The CDR3 runs to 15 residues. Germline trimming cut 2 bases from V and 4 bases from J; bases unmatched to any gene: 3. In germline, CDR1 is LNHDA, CDR2 SQIVND (reference sequence). This CDR3 is CASSILAGVSDTQYF. CDR3 bases: TGTGCCAGTAGTATACTAGCGGGAGTATCAGATACGCAGTATTTT.

Written as DNA, the CDR3 is TGTGCCAGCAGCACCCAGGAGGGGGCCTCACCCCTCCACTTT. Translated: CASSTQEGASPLHF. J is TRBJ1-6 and V is TRBV11-2; the match to TRBD1 covers 7 bases. Germline loops: CDR1 SGHAT, CDR2 FQNNGV. The CDR3 loop spans 14 amino acids. Losses at the gene ends were 5 bases for V and 10 bases for J; bases not matched to a gene: 8.